The clone carrying this T cell receptor (beta chain) was found many times. The antigen remains undetermined. It was uncontrolled infection, other autoimmune disease, pregnancy or lactation that excluded patients. RNA transcripts gave rise to amplified TCR beta CDR3 regions. TCR CDR3 underwent first-round RT-PCR with the HTBI primer set. TCRdb analysed the multiplex PCR reads with MiXCR anew, one entry per CDR3 protein. The table has about 560,000 distinct CDR3 sequences, over 15% seen once. The data belong to a study of T cells in Graves' hyperthyroidism and ophthalmopathy. Whole-study findings and limits: The majority of expanded thyroid clonotypes above 0.001 also appeared in blood.

Germline lookup yields CDR1 PRHDT and CDR2 FYEKMQ (reference sequence). The CDR3 covers 17 residues. V lost 3 bases and J lost 7; bases outside the gene matches: 12. This clonotype originated in a young woman with Graves' hyperthyroidism. The sequenced sample was blood. The genes are TRBV13 and TRBJ1-6; 7 nucleotides line up with TRBD1. As DNA, the CDR3 is TGTGCCAGCAGCTTCCCGACGCCGGGACAGCCGAATTCACCCCTCCACTTT. Its translation is CASSFPTPGQPNSPLHF.